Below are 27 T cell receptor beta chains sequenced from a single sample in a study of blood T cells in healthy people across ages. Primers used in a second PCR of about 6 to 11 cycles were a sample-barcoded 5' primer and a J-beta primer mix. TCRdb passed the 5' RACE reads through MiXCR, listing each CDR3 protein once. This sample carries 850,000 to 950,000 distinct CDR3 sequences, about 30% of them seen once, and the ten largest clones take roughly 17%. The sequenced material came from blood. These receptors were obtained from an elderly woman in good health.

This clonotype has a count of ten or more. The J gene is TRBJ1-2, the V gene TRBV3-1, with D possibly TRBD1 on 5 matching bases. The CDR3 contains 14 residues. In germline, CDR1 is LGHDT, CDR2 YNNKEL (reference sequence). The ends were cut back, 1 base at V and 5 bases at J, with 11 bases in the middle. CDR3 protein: CASSQVGRAYGYTF. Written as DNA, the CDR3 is TGTGCCAGCAGCCAAGTGGGCAGGGCATATGGCTACACCTTC.

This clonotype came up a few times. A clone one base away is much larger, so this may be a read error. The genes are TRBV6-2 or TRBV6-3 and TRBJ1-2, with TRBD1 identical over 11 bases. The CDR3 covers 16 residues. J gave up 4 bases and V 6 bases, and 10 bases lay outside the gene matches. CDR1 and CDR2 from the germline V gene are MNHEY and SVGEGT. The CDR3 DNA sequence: TGTGCCAGCAGCCCCGGGACAGGGGGTTCTGGCTATGGCTACACCTTC. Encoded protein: CASSPGTGGSGYGYTF.

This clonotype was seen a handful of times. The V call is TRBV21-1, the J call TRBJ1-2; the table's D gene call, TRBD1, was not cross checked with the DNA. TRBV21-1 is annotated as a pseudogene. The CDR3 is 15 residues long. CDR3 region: CASSSHVPGFYGYTF. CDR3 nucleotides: TGTGCCAGCAGCTCACACGTTCCGGGCTTCTATGGCTACACCTTC.

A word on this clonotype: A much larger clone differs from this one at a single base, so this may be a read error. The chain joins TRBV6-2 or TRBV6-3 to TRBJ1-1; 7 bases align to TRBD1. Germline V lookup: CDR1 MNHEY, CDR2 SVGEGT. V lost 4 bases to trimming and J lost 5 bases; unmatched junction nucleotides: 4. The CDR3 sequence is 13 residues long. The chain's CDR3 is CASSFRGKTEAFF. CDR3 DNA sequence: TGTGCCAGCAGTTTCAGGGGGAAGACTGAAGCTTTCTTT.

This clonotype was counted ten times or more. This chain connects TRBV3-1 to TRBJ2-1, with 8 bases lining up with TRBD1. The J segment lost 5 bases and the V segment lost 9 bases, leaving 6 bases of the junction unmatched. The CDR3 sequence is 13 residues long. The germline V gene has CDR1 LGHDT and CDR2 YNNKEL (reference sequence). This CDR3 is CASHKTGDNEQFF. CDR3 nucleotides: TGTGCCAGTCACAAGACAGGGGACAATGAGCAGTTCTTC.

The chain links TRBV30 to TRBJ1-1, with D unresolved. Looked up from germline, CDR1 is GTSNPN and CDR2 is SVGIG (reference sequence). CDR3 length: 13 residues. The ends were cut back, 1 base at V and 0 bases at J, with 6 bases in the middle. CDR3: CAWSGVLNTEAFF. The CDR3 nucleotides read TGTGCCTGGAGTGGGGTCTTGAACACTGAAGCTTTCTTT.

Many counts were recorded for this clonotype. CDR3 sequence (DNA): TGCGCCAGCAGTGAGTCCCAAGATCTCTATGGCTACACCTTC. Translating it yields CASSESQDLYGYTF. J is TRBJ1-2 and V is TRBV10-2; D not resolved. Deletions cut 0 bases from V and 4 bases from J, with 9 bases between. The CDR3 is 14 residues long. Germline V CDR1 and CDR2: WSHSY, SAAADI.

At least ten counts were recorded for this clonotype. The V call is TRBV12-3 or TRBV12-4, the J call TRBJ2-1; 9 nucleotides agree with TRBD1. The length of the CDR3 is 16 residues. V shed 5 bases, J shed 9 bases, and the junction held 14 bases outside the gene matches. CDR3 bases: TGTGCCAGCAGTCCTCGGGACAGGGCTAGGGAAGGTGAGCAGTTCTTC. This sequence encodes CASSPRDRAREGEQFF.

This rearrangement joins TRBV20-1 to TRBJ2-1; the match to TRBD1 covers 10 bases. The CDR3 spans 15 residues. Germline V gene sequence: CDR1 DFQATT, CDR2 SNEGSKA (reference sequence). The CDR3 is CSGKGGDRGYNEQFF. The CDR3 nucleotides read TGCAGCGGGAAGGGGGGGGACAGGGGATACAATGAGCAGTTCTTC.

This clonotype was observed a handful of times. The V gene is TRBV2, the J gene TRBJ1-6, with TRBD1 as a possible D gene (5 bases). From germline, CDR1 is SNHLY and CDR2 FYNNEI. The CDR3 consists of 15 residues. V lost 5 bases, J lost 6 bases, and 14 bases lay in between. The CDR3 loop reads CASSTQGSINSPLHF. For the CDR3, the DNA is TGTGCCAGCAGTACCCAGGGCTCAATTAATTCACCCCTCCACTTT.

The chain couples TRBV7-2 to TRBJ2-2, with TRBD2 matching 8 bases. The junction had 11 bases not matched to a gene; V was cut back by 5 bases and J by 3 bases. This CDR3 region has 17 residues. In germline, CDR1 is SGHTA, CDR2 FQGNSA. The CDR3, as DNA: TGTGCCAGCAGCCCTCTGGGGGTAGCGGGGCACACCGGGGAGCTGTTTTTT. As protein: CASSPLGVAGHTGELFF.

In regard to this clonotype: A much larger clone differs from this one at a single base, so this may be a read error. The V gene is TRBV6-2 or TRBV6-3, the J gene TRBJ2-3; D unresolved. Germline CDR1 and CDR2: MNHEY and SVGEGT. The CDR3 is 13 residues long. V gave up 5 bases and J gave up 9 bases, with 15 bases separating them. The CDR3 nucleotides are TGTGCCAGCAGTCCCTCCGAACAGCAGACGCAGTATTTT. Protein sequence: CASSPSEQQTQYF.

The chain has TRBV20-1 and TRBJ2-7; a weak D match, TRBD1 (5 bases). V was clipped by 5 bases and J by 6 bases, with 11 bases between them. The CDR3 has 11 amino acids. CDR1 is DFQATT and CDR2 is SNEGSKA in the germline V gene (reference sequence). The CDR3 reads CSAAPGIEQYF. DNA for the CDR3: TGCAGTGCTGCCCCAGGGATCGAGCAGTACTTC.

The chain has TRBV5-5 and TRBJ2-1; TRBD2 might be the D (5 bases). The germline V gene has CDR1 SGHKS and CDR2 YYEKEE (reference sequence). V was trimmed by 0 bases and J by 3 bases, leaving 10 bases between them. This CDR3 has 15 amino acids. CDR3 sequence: CASSLGRTFYNEQFF. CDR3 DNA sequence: TGTGCCAGCAGCTTGGGCAGGACTTTCTACAATGAGCAGTTCTTC.

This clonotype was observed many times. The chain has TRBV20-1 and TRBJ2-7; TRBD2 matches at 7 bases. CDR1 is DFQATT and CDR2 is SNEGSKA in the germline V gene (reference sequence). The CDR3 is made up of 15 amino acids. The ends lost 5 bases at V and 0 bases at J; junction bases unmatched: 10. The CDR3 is CSAQPTAGYSYEQYF. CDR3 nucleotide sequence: TGCAGTGCTCAACCGACAGCGGGGTACTCCTACGAGCAGTACTTC.

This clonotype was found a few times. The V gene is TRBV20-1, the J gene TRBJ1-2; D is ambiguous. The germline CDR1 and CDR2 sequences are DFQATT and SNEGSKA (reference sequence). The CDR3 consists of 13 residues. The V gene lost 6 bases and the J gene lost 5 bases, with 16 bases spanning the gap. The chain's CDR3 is CSAARGRRYGYTF. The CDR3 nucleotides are TGCAGTGCCGCGAGAGGGCGAAGGTATGGCTACACCTTC.

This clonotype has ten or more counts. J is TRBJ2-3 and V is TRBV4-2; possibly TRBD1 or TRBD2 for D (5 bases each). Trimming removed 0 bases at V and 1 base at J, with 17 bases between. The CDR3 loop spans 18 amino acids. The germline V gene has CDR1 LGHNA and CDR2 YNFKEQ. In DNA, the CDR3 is TGTGCCAGCAGCCAAGATGGAAAGGGGCAGCGGCGCACAGATACGCAGTATTTT. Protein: CASSQDGKGQRRTDTQYF.

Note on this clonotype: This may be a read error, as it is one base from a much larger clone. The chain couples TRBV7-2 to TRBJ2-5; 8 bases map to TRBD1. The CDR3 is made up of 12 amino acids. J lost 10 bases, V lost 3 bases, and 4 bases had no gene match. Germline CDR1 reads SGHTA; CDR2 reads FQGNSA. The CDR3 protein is CASSFGTGSQYF. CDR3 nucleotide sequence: TGTGCCAGCAGCTTTGGGACAGGTAGCCAGTACTTC.

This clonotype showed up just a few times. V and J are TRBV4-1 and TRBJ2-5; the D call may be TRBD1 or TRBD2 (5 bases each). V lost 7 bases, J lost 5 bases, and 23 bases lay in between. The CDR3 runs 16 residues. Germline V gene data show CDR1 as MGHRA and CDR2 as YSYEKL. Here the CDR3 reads CASTIGDGVSSETQYF. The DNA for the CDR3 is TGCGCCAGCACGATTGGGGACGGCGTCTCCAGCGAGACCCAGTACTTC.

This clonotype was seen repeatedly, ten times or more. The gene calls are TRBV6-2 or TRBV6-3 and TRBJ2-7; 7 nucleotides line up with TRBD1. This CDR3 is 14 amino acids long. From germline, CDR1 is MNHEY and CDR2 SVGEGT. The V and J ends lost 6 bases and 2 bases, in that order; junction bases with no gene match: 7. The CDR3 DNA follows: TGTGCCAGCAGCACATTACAGGGGACCTACGAGCAGTACTTC. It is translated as CASSTLQGTYEQYF.

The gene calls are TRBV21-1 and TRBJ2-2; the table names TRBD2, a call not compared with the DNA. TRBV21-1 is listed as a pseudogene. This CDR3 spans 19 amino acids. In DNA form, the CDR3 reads TGTGCCAGCAGCAAAGATGTCGAGCGGGGGGGCGGTAACGCCGGGGAGCTGTTTTTT. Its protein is CASSKDVERGGGNAGELFF.

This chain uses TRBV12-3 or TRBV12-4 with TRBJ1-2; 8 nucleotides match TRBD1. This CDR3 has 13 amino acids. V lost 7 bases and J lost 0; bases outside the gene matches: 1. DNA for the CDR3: TGTGCCAGCAAACAGGGGGCTAACTATGGCTACACCTTC. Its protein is CASKQGANYGYTF.

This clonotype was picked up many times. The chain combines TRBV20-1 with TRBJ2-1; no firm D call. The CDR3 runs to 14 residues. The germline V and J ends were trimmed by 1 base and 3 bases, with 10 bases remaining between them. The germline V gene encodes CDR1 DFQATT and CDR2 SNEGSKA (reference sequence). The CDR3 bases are TGCAGTGCTAGAGTCCAACAGAACTACAATGAGCAGTTCTTC. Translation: CSARVQQNYNEQFF.

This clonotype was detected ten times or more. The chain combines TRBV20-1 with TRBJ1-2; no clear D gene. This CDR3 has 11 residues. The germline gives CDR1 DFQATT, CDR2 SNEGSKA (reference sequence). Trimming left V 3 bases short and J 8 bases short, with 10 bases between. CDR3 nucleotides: TGCAGTGCTAGTTTGGTCGACGGCTACACCTTC. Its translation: CSASLVDGYTF.

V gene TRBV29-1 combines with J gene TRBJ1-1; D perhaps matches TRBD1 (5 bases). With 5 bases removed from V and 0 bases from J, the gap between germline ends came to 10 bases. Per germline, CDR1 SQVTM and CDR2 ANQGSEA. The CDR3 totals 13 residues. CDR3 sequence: CSVRQSMNTEAFF. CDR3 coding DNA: TGCAGCGTTCGACAGAGCATGAACACTGAAGCTTTCTTT.

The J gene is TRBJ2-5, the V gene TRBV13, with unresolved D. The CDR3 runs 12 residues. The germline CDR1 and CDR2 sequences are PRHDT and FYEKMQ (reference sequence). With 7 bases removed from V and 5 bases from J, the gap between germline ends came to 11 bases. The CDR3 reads CASKVGMETQYF. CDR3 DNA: TGTGCCAGCAAAGTAGGAATGGAGACCCAGTACTTC. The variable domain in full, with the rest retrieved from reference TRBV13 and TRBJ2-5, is AAGVIQSPRHLIKEKRETATLKCYPIPRHDTVYWYQQGPGQDPQFLISFYEKMQSDKGSIPDRFSAQQFSDYHSELNMSSLELGDSALYFCASKVGMETQYFGPGTRLLVL.

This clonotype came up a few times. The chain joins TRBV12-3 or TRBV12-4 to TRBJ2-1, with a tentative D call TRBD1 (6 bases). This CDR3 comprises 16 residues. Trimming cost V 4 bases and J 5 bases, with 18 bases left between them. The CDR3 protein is CASSSVNRDRHNEQFF. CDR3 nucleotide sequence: TGTGCCAGCAGTTCAGTGAACAGGGACCGACACAATGAGCAGTTCTTC.